Listed here are 23 T cell receptor beta chains from one sample, sequenced in a study of blood T cells in healthy people across ages. For the second PCR, which ran for roughly 7 to 11 cycles, a sample-barcoded 5' primer and a J-beta primer mix were used. TCRdb used MiXCR to reprocess the 5' RACE reads, holding one entry per CDR3 protein. The data contain roughly 1,300,000 distinct CDR3 sequences, 59% of them singletons. Sequencing input: blood. The source is a man between 18 and 35 years old in good health.

This rearrangement joins TRBV5-6 to TRBJ1-2; D unclear. From germline, CDR1 is SGHDT and CDR2 YYEEEE. This CDR3 has 14 amino acids. V lost 2 bases, J lost 4 bases, and 12 bases lay in between. Here the CDR3 DNA reads TGTGCCAGCAGCTTCGGTTATGTAGCCTATGGCTACACCTTC. This translates into CASSFGYVAYGYTF.

CDR3 in amino acids: CASRLLGSQQFF. In DNA form, the CDR3 reads TGTGCCAGCAGGTTACTCGGGTCCCAACAGTTCTTC. The chain couples TRBV12-3 or TRBV12-4 to TRBJ2-1; no firm D call. The CDR3 is made up of 12 amino acids. Trimming pared 6 bases from V and 13 bases from J, leaving 16 bases between.

This rearrangement joins TRBV4-3 to TRBJ1-2; D unresolved. The V gene's germline CDR1 is LGHNA and CDR2 YSLEER. V was clipped by 0 bases and J by 4 bases, with 15 bases between them. This CDR3 comprises 16 residues. The CDR3 region has the DNA TGCGCCAGCAGCCAAGATCTAATGGCAGACCTCTATGGCTACACCTTC. Protein sequence: CASSQDLMADLYGYTF.

The chain joins TRBV6-6 to TRBJ2-3; weak D call: TRBD2 (6 bases). The ends were cut back, 8 bases at V and 6 bases at J, with 9 bases in the middle. Germline values: CDR1 MNHNY, CDR2 SVGAGI (reference sequence). The CDR3 runs 11 residues. The CDR3 here is CASLAEDTQYF. As DNA, the CDR3 is TGTGCCAGCTTAGCGGAGGATACGCAGTATTTT.

The table lists this clonotype with a few counts. The J gene is TRBJ2-7, the V gene TRBV9; 9 nucleotides line up with TRBD2. Germline V gene data show CDR1 as SGDLS and CDR2 as YYNGEE. J was trimmed by 2 bases and V by 0 bases; bases with no gene match: 3. The length of the CDR3 is 15 residues. For the CDR3, the DNA is TGTGCCAGCAGCGTAGGGGCTAGCGGGACCTACGAGCAGTACTTC. Protein: CASSVGASGTYEQYF.

The chain uses TRBV7-9 and TRBJ1-4; D ambiguous. The CDR3 has 18 amino acids. CDR1 and CDR2 from the germline V gene are SEHNR and FQNEAQ (reference sequence). Trimming left V 4 bases short and J 0 bases short, with 18 bases between. DNA for the CDR3: TGTGCCAGCAGCTCCCGGGGTGGTGAGGCCGCAACTAATGAAAAACTGTTTTTT. This translates into CASSSRGGEAATNEKLFF.

This clonotype showed up just a few times. The rearrangement uses TRBV7-6 and TRBJ2-7; D gene ambiguous. Looked up from germline, CDR1 is SGHVS and CDR2 is FNYEAQ. Trimming removed 5 bases from V and 4 bases from J, with 12 bases in between. This CDR3 has 13 amino acids. CDR3 residues: CASSAEGSYEQYF. CDR3 bases: TGTGCCAGCAGCGCCGAAGGCAGTTACGAGCAGTACTTC. The whole variable domain, filled in from reference TRBV7-6 and TRBJ2-7, reads GAGVSQSPRYKVTKRGQDVALRCDPISGHVSLYWYRQALGQGPEFLTYFNYEAQQDKSGLPNDRFSAERPEGSISTLTIQRTEQRDSAMYRCASSAEGSYEQYFGPGTRLTVT.

This chain connects TRBV18 to TRBJ1-2, with D hard to call. CDR3 length: 15 residues. V was cut by 5 bases and J by 8 bases, with 21 bases left in between. Per the germline V gene, CDR1 is KGHSH and CDR2 is LQKENI. The CDR3 nucleotides read TGTGCCAGCTCATCTGGGGATCCGCATGTCAAGGGCTACACCTTC. It codes for CASSSGDPHVKGYTF.

There are a few counts of this clonotype. The chain combines TRBV20-1 with TRBJ2-5; TRBD1 or TRBD2 may be the D gene (7 bases each). The CDR3 extends over 17 amino acids. Per the germline V gene, CDR1 is DFQATT and CDR2 is SNEGSKA (reference sequence). Trimming removed 0 bases at V and 3 bases at J, with 20 bases between. The CDR3 region has the DNA TGCAGTGCTAGAGACTATCGACAGGGAGGGGGGAAAGAGACCCAGTACTTC. It translates to CSARDYRQGGGKETQYF.

The V call is TRBV3-1, the J call TRBJ2-1; 9 positions agree with TRBD2. The CDR3 is 16 residues long. With V trimmed by 3 bases and J by 3 bases, 6 bases remained unmatched. Germline CDR1 is LGHDT and CDR2 is YNNKEL (reference sequence). CDR3 coding DNA: TGTGCCAGCAGCCACCGACTAGCGGACCGCTACAATGAGCAGTTCTTC. Translating gives CASSHRLADRYNEQFF.

The chain couples TRBV12-5 to TRBJ1-5, with TRBD1 as a possible D gene (5 bases). This CDR3 region has 14 residues. Germline values: CDR1 LGHNT, CDR2 FRNRAP. Trimming removed 3 bases from V and 10 bases from J, with 16 bases in between. CDR3 nucleotides: TGTGCTAGTGGTTTAGATCAGGGCCGTCAACCCCAGCATTTT. It specifies CASGLDQGRQPQHF.

The CDR3 region is CSVRGELTDTQYF. The CDR3, as DNA: TGCAGCGTCAGGGGGGAGCTTACAGATACGCAGTATTTT. This chain connects TRBV29-1 to TRBJ2-3, with TRBD1 as a possible D gene (7 bases). Between the trimmed V and J ends, which lost 6 bases and 3 bases, there was a span of 13 bases. This CDR3 is built from 13 residues. The germline V gene encodes CDR1 SQVTM and CDR2 ANQGSEA.

The V call is TRBV7-9, the J call TRBJ2-1; D might be TRBD1 (7 bases). The CDR3 sequence is 16 residues long. Germline V lookup: CDR1 SEHNR, CDR2 FQNEAQ (reference sequence). Trimming stripped 5 bases from V and 3 bases from J, with 17 bases between. The CDR3 nucleotides are TGTGCCAGCAGCAAAGTGGGGCGGGACAGCTACAATGAGCAGTTCTTC. Translating gives CASSKVGRDSYNEQFF.

This clonotype was counted a single time. The chain has TRBV27 and TRBJ1-1; 7 bases line up with TRBD1. In germline, CDR1 is MNHEY, CDR2 SMNVEV (reference sequence). The junction had 11 bases not matched to a gene; V was cut back by 5 bases and J by 5 bases. The CDR3 runs 15 residues. The CDR3 here is CASSGGTALRTEAFF. In DNA form, the CDR3 reads TGTGCCAGCAGTGGCGGGACAGCCCTGCGGACTGAAGCTTTCTTT.

This clonotype was detected only a few times. The chain recombines TRBV6-2 or TRBV6-3 with TRBJ2-7; D not resolved. The CDR3 loop spans 12 amino acids. Looked up from germline, CDR1 is MNHEY and CDR2 is SVGEGT. V shed 7 bases and J shed 2 bases, with 9 bases lying between them. The CDR3 coding sequence is TGTGCCAGCACCCAGTGGGCCTACGAGCAGTACTTC. Translating gives CASTQWAYEQYF.

This clonotype was counted between two and nine times. The CDR3 sequence is CASSLRAALNTEAFF. Written as DNA, the CDR3 is TGCGCCAGCAGCTTGCGCGCGGCGTTGAACACTGAAGCTTTCTTT. The rearrangement uses TRBV5-1 and TRBJ1-1; D gene unclear. Trimming pared 1 base from V and 0 bases from J, leaving 10 bases between. Germline assignment: CDR1 SGHRS and CDR2 YFSETQ. The length of the CDR3 is 15 residues.

This clonotype was counted between two and nine times. The chain has TRBV29-1 and TRBJ2-5; the D gene is possibly TRBD1 (6 bases). There are 12 residues in the CDR3. V was shortened by 6 bases and J by 2 bases, with 10 bases between the two germline ends. Per germline, CDR1 SQVTM and CDR2 ANQGSEA. CDR3 in DNA: TGCAGCGTCTACAGGGAACAAGAGACCCAGTACTTC. Translation: CSVYREQETQYF.

This clonotype was seen more than once but under ten times. The CDR3, as DNA: TGTGCCATCACGTTGGGGAACGAGCAGTTCTTC. Translated, it gives CAITLGNEQFF. The genes are TRBV10-3 and TRBJ2-1; D is ambiguous. V lost 7 bases and J lost 10, with 11 bases in between. This CDR3 region has 11 residues. Germline lookup yields CDR1 ENHRY and CDR2 SYGVKD.

V is TRBV5-1 and J is TRBJ2-7; TRBD1 is a possible D gene (5 bases). The CDR3 covers 15 residues. V lost 4 bases and J 0 bases, leaving 14 bases between the germline ends. Germline values: CDR1 SGHRS, CDR2 YFSETQ. CDR3 nucleotides: TGCGCCAGCAGCCAAGACAGCCTCCTCTCCTACGAGCAGTACTTC. This encodes CASSQDSLLSYEQYF.

This clonotype was found a few times. The rearrangement uses TRBV9 and TRBJ2-3; D is unclear. Germline V gives CDR1 SGDLS, CDR2 YYNGEE. V was shortened by 0 bases and J by 6 bases, with 5 bases between the two germline ends. CDR3 length equals 12 residues. The CDR3 sequence is CASSVEGDTQYF. The CDR3 DNA sequence: TGTGCCAGCAGCGTAGAAGGGGATACGCAGTATTTT. Drawing the rest from reference TRBV9 and TRBJ2-3, the complete variable domain is DSGVTQTPKHLITATGQRVTLRCSPRSGDLSVYWYQQSLDQGLQFLIQYYNGEERAKGNILERFSAQQFPDLHSELNLSSLELGDSALYFCASSVEGDTQYFGPGTRLTVL.

The rearrangement links TRBV15 to TRBJ2-3; TRBD1 aligns across 10 bases. This CDR3 has 22 residues. V dropped 0 bases and J dropped 10; count of bases not matched to a gene: 28. Germline V gene lookup returns CDR1 LNHNV and CDR2 YYDKDF (reference sequence). This chain's CDR3 is CATSRDPADGTGDREGIDSQYF. CDR3 nucleotide sequence: TGTGCCACCAGCAGAGATCCCGCGGATGGGACAGGGGATCGGGAGGGAATCGATTCGCAGTATTTT.

This clonotype showed up just a few times. V and J are TRBV5-5 and TRBJ2-1; D may be TRBD1 (5 bases). V lost 4 bases and J lost 2, with 10 bases in between. CDR1 is SGHKS, CDR2 YYEKEE, per germline (reference sequence). CDR3 length: 14 residues. The DNA of the CDR3 is TGTGCCAGCAGCCTCTGGGGCCCCTACAATGAGCAGTTCTTC. Protein product: CASSLWGPYNEQFF.

This sequence joins TRBV27 and TRBJ2-3; possible D gene TRBD1, 5 bases. Trimming removed 4 bases at V and 0 bases at J, with 14 bases between. The germline V gene encodes CDR1 MNHEY and CDR2 SMNVEV (reference sequence). The CDR3 extends over 16 amino acids. CDR3 DNA sequence: TGTGCCAGCAGTTCCATCCGGACAAGAAGCACAGATACGCAGTATTTT. This codes for CASSSIRTRSTDTQYF.